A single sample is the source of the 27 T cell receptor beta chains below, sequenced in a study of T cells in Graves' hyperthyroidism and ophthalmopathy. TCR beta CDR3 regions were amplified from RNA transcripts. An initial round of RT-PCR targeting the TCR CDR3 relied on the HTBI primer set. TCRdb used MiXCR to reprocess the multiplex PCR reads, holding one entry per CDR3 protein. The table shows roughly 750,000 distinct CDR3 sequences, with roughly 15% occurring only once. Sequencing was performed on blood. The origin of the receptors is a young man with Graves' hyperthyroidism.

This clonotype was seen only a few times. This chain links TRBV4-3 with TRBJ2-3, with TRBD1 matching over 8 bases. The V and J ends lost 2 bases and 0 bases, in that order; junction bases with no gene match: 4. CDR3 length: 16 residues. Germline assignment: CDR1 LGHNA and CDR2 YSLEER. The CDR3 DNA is TGCGCCAGCAGCCAATTCGACAGGGGTAGCACAGATACGCAGTATTTT. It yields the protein CASSQFDRGSTDTQYF.

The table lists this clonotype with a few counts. CDR3 in DNA: TGTGCCTGGAGGTTTGCAGACAGGGGATCCTACGAGCAGTACTTC. This translates into CAWRFADRGSYEQYF. The chain combines TRBV30 with TRBJ2-7, with 8 bases identical to TRBD1. Germline V gene lookup returns CDR1 GTSNPN and CDR2 SVGIG (reference sequence). V lost 3 bases and J lost 1; bases outside the gene matches: 8. The CDR3 has 15 residues.

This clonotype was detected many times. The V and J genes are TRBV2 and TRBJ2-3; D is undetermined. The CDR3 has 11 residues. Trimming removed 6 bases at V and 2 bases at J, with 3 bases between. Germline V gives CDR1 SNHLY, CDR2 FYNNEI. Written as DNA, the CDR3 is TGTGCCAGCAGAGCCACAGATACGCAGTATTTT. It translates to CASRATDTQYF.

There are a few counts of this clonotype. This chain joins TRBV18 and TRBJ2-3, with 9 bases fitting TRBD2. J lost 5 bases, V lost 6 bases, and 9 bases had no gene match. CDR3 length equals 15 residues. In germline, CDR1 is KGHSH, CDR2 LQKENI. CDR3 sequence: CASSLAGLAVDTQYF. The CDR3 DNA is TGTGCCAGCTCCCTGGCGGGACTAGCAGTAGATACGCAGTATTTT. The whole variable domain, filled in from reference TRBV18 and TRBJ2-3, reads NAGVMQNPRHLVRRRGQEARLRCSPMKGHSHVYWYRQLPEEGLKFMVYLQKENIIDESGMPKERFSAEFPKEGPSILRIQQVVRGDSAAYFCASSLAGLAVDTQYFGPGTRLTVL.

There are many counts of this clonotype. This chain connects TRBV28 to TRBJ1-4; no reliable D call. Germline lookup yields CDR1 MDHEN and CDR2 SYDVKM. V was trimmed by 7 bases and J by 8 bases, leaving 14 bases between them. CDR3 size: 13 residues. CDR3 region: CASTGPIGEKLFF. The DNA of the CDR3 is TGTGCCAGCACCGGACCCATCGGCGAAAAACTGTTTTTT.

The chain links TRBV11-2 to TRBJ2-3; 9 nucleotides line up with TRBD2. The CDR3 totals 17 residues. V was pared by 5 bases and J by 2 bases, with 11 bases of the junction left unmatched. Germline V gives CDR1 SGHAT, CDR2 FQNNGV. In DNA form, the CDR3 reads TGTGCCAGCAGCCACCGCCCTAGCGGGGATAACACAGATACGCAGTATTTT. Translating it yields CASSHRPSGDNTDTQYF.

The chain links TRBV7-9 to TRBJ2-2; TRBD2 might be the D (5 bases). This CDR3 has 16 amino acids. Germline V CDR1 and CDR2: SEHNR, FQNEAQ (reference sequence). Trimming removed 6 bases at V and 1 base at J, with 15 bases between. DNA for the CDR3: TGTGCCAGCAGAAAAAGGGAAGGGAGGAACACCGGGGAGCTGTTTTTT. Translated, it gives CASRKREGRNTGELFF.

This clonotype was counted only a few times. The CDR3 sequence is CASSQDYTSYTQYF. CDR3 coding DNA: TGCGCCAGCAGCCAAGATTATACCAGTTATACGCAGTATTTT. V and J are TRBV4-3 and TRBJ2-3; D gene ambiguous. The length of the CDR3 is 14 residues. Germline V gene sequence: CDR1 LGHNA, CDR2 YSLEER. The V end was cut by 0 bases, the J end by 7 bases, with 11 bases between.

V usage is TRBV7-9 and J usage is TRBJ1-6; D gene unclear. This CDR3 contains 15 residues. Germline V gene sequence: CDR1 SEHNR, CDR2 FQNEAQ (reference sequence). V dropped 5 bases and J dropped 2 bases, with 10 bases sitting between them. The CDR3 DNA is TGTGCCAGCAGCAACGAAGGGACCTATAATTCACCCCTCCACTTT. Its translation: CASSNEGTYNSPLHF. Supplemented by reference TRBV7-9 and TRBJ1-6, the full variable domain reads DTGVSQNPRHKITKRGQNVTFRCDPISEHNRLYWYRQTLGQGPEFLTYFQNEAQLEKSRLLSDRFSAERPKGSFSTLEIQRTEQGDSAMYLCASSNEGTYNSPLHFGNGTRLTVT.

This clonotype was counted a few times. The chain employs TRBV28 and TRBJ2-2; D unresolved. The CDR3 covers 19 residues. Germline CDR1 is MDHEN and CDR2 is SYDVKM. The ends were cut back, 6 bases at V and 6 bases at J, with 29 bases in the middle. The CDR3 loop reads CASRVDTMIGYPKSGELFF. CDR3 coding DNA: TGTGCCAGCAGAGTCGACACGATGATCGGCTACCCCAAGTCCGGGGAGCTGTTTTTT.

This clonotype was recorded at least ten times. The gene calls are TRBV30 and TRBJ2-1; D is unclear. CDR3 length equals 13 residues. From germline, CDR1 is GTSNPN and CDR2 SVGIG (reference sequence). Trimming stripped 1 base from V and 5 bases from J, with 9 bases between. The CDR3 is CAWSAARHNEQFF. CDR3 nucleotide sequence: TGTGCCTGGAGTGCGGCCAGACACAATGAGCAGTTCTTC.

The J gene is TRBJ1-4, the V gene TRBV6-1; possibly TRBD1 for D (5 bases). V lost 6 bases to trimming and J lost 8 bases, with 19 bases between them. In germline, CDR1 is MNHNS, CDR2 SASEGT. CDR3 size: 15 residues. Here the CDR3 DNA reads TGTGCCAGCAGCGAGGGGACGGGAGAACGCGAAAAACTGTTTTTT. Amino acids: CASSEGTGEREKLFF.

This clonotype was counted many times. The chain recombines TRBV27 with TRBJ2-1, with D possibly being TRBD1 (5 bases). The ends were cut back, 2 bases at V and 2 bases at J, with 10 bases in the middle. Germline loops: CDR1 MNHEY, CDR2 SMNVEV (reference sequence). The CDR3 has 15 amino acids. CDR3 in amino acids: CASSLVPRAYNEQFF. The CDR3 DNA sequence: TGTGCCAGCAGTTTAGTCCCCAGGGCCTACAATGAGCAGTTCTTC.

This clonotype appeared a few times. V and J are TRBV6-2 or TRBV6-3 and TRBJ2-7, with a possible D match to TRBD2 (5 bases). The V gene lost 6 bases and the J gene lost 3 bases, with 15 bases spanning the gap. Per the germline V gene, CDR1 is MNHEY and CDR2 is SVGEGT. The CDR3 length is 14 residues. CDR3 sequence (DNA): TGTGCCAGCAGCCCCCCCTCCGGGAACTACGAGCAGTACTTC. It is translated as CASSPPSGNYEQYF.

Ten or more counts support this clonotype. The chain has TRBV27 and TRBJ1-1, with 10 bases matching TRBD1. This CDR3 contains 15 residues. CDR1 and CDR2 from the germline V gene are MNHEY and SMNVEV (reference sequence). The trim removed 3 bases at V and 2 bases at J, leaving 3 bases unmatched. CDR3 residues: CASSLTGGGNTEAFF. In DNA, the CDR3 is TGTGCCAGCAGTTTGACAGGGGGCGGCAACACTGAAGCTTTCTTT.

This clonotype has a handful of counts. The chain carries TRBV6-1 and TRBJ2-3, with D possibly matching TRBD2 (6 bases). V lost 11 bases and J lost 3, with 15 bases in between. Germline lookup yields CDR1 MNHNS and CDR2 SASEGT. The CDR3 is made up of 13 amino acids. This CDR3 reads CASLLEGTDTQYF. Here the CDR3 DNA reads TGTGCCTCCTTGTTGGAGGGGACAGATACGCAGTATTTT.

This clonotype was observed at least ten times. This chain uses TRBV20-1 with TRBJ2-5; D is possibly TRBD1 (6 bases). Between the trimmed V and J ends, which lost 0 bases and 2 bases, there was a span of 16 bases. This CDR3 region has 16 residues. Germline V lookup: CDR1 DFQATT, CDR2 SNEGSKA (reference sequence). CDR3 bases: TGCAGTGCTAGAGACTTTCTGGGGACACCGCAAGAGACCCAGTACTTC. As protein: CSARDFLGTPQETQYF.

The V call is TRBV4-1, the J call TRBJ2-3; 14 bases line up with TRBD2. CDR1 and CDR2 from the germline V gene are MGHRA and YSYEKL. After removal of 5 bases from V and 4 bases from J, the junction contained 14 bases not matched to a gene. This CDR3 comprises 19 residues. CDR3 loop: CASSSLGLAGVVAPDTQYF. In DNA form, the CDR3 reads TGCGCCAGCAGCTCCCTGGGACTAGCGGGAGTGGTGGCCCCAGATACGCAGTATTTT.

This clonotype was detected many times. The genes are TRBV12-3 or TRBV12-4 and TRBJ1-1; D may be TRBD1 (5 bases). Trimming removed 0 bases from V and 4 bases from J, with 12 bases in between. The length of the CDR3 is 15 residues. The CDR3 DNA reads TGTGCCAGCAGTTTAGCGGCGAGGGGACGCACTGAAGCTTTCTTT. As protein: CASSLAARGRTEAFF.

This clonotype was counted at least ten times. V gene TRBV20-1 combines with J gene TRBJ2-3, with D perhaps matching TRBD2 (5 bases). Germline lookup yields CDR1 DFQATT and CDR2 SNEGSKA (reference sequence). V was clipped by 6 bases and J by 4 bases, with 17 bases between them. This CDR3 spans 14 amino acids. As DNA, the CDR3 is TGCAGTGCCCCCCCGCCGGCTAGCCCAGATACGCAGTATTTT. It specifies CSAPPPASPDTQYF.

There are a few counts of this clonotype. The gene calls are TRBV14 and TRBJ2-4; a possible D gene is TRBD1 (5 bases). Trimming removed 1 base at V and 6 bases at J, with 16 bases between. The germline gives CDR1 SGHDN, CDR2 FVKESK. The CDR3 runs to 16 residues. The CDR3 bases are TGTGCCAGCAGCCAAGGGGGCAGTGATAATGTAAACATTCAGTACTTC. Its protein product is CASSQGGSDNVNIQYF. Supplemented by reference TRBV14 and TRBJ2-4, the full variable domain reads EAGVTQFPSHSVIEKGQTVTLRCDPISGHDNLYWYRRVMGKEIKFLLHFVKESKQDESGMPNNRFLAERTGGTYSTLKVQPAELEDSGVYFCASSQGGSDNVNIQYFGAGTRLSVL.

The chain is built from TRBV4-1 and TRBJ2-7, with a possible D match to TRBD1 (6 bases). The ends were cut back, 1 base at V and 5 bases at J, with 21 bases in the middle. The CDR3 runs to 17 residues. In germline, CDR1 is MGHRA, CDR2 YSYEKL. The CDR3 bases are TGCGCCAGCAGCCAAGTTCGGGGCGCCAAAGGGGGACACGAGCAGTACTTC. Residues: CASSQVRGAKGGHEQYF.

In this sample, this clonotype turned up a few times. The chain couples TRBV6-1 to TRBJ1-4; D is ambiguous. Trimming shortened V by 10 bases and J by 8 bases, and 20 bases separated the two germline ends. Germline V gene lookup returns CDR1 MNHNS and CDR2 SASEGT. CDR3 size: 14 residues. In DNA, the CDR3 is TGTGCCACCCGTCGGACGGTAATGCGGGAAAAACTGTTTTTT. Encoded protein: CATRRTVMREKLFF.

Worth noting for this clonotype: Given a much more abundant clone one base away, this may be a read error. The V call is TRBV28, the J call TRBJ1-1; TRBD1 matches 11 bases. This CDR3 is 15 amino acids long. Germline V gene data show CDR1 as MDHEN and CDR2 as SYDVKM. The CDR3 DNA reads TGTGCCAGCAGTGGGGGGACAGGGGGGTACACTGAAGCTTCCTTT. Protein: CASSGGTGGYTEASF.

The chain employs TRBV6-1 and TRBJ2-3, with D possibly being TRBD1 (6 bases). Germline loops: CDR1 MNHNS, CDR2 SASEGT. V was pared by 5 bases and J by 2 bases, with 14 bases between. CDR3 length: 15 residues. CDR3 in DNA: TGTGCCAGCAGTCTTCTCCAGGGGTTCACAGATACGCAGTATTTT. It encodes CASSLLQGFTDTQYF.

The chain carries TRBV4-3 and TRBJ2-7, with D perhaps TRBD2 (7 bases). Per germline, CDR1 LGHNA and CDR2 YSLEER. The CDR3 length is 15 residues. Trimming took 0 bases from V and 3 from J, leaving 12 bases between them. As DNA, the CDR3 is TGCGCCAGCAGCCAAGATGAGGGGGGGTTCTACGAGCAGTACTTC. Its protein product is CASSQDEGGFYEQYF.

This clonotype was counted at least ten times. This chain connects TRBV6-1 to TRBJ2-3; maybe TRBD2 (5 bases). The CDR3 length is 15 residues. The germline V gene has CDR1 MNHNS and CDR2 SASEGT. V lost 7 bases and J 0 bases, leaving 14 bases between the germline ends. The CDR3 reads CASIRASRSTDTQYF. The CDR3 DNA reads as TGTGCCAGCATTAGGGCTAGCCGCAGCACAGATACGCAGTATTTT.